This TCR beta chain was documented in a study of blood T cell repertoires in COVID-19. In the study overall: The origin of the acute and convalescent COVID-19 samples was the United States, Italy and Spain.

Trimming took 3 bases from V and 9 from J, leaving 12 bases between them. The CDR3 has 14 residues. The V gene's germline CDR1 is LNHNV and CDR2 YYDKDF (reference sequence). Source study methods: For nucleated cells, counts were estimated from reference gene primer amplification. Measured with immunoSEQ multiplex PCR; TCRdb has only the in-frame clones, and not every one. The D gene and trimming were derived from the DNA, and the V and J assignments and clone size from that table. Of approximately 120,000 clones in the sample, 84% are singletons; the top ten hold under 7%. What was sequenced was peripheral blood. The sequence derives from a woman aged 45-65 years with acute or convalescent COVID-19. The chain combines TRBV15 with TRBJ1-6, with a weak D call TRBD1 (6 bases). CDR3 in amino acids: CATSSADRSSPLHF. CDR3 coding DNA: TGTGCCACCAGCAGTGCTGACAGGAGTTCACCCCTCCACTTT.